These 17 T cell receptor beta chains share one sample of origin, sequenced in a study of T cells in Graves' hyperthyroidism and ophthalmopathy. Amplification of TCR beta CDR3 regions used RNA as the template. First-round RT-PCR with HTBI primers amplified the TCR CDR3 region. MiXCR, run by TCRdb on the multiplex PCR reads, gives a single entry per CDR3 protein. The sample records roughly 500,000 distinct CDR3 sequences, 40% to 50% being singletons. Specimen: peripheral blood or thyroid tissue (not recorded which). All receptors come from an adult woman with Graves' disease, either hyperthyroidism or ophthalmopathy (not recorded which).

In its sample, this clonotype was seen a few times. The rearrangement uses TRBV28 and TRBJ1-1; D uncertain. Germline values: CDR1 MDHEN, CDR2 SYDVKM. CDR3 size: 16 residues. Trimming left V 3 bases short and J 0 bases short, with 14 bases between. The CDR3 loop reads CASSFSIRDMNTEAFF. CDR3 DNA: TGTGCCAGCAGTTTTAGTATCCGAGACATGAACACTGAAGCTTTCTTT. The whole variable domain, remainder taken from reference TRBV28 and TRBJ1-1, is DVKVTQSSRYLVKRTGEKVFLECVQDMDHENMFWYRQDPGLGLRLIYFSYDVKMKEKGDIPEGYSVSREKKERFSLILESASTNQTSMYLCASSFSIRDMNTEAFFGQGTRLTVV.

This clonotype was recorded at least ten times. CDR3 coding DNA: TGTGCCAGCAGCCAAAGACAGGCGAACTATGGCTACACCTTC. Translation gives CASSQRQANYGYTF. The chain recombines TRBV5-5 with TRBJ1-2, with D possibly matching TRBD1 (6 bases). The CDR3 totals 14 residues. Between the trimmed V and J ends, which lost 4 bases and 2 bases, there was a span of 12 bases. Looked up from germline, CDR1 is SGHKS and CDR2 is YYEKEE (reference sequence).

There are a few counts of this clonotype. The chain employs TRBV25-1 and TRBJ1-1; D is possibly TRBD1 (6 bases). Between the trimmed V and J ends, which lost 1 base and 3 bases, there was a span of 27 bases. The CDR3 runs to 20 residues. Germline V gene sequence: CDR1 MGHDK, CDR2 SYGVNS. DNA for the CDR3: TGTGCCAGCAGTGAATCGAAGGGTTTGGGGGCGCTGTATTGGGACACTGAAGCTTTCTTT. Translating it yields CASSESKGLGALYWDTEAFF.

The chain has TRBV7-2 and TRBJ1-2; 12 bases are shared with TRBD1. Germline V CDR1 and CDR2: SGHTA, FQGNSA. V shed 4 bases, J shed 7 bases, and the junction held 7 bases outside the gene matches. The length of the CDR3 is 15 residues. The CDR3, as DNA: TGTGCCAGCAGCTCAACCGGGACAGGGGGCTCTGGCTACACCTTC. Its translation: CASSSTGTGGSGYTF.

CDR3 sequence reads: CSAYTRDSSNYGYTF. The CDR3 DNA reads TGCAGTGCTTATACCCGGGACAGTTCTAACTATGGCTACACCTTC. The gene calls are TRBV20-1 and TRBJ1-2; 7 bases are a match to TRBD1. CDR3 length: 15 residues. In germline, CDR1 is DFQATT, CDR2 SNEGSKA (reference sequence). V was clipped by 5 bases and J by 0 bases; unmatched bases: 9.

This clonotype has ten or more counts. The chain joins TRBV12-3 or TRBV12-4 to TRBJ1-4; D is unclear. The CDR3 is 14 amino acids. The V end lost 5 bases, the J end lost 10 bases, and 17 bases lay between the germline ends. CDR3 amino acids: CASSQVMAVGKLFF. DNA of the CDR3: TGTGCCAGCAGTCAAGTCATGGCCGTGGGAAAACTGTTTTTT.

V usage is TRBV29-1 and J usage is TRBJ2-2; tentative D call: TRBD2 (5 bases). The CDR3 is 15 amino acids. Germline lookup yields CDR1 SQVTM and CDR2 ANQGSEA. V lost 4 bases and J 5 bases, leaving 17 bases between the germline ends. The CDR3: CSVAVLGARTGELFF. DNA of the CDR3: TGCAGCGTTGCGGTCCTGGGAGCAAGGACCGGGGAGCTGTTTTTT.

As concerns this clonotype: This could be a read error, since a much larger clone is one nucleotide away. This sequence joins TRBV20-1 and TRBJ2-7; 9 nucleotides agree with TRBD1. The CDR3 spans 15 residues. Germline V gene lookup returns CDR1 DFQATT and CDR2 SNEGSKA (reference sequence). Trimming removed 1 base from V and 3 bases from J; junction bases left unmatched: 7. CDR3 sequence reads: CSARVPGQGHYEQYF. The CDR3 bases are TGCAGTGCTAGAGTACCGGGACAGGGCCACTACGAGCAGTACTTC.

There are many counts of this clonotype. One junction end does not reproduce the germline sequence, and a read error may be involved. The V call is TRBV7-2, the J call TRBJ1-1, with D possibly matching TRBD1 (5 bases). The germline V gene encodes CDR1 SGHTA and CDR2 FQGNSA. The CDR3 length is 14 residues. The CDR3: CASSPGPLNAEAFF. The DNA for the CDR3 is TGTGCCAGCAGCCCGGGACCCTTGAACGCTGAAGCTTTCTTT.

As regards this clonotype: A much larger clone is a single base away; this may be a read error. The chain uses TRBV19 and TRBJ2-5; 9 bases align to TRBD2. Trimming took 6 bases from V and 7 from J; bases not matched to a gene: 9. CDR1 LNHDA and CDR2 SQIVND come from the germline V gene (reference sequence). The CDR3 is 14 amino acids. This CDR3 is CASSGREGRGTQYF. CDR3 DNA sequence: TGTGCCAGTAGCGGGCGGGAGGGGAGAGGGACCCAGTACTTC.

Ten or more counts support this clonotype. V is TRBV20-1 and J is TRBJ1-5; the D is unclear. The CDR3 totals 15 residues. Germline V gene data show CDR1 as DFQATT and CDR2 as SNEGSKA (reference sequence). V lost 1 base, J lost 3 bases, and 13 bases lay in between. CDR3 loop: CSARAQEGYNQPQHF. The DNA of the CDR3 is TGCAGTGCTAGAGCCCAAGAGGGATACAATCAGCCCCAGCATTTT.

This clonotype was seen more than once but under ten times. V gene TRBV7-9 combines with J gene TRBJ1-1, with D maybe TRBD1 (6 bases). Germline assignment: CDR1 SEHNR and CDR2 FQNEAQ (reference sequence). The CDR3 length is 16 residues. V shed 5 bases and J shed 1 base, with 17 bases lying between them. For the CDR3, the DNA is TGTGCCAGCAGCCCTCGCAAGGGGGGTCGGAACACTGAAGCTTTCTTT. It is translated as CASSPRKGGRNTEAFF.

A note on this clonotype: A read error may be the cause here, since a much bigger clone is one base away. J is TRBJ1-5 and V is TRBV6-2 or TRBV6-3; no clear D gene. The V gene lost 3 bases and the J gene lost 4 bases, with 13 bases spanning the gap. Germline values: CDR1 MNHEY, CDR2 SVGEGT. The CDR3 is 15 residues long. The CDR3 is CASSYFVAANQPQHF. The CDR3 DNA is TGTGCCAGCAGTTATTTTGTGGCAGCGAATCAGCCCCAGCATTTT.

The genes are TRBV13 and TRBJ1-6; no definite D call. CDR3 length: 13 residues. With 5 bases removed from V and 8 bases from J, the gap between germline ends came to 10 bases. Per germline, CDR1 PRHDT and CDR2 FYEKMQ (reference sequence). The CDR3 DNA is TGTGCCAGCAGCCCCATCACAGATTCACCCCTCCACTTT. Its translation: CASSPITDSPLHF. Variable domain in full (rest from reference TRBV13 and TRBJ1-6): AAGVIQSPRHLIKEKRETATLKCYPIPRHDTVYWYQQGPGQDPQFLISFYEKMQSDKGSIPDRFSAQQFSDYHSELNMSSLELGDSALYFCASSPITDSPLHFGNGTRLTVT.

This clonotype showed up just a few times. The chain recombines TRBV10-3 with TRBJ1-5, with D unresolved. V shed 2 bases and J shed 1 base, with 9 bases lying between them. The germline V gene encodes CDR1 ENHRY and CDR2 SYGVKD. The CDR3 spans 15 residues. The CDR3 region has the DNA TGTGCCATCAGTGAGCAGGCAGTGAGCAATCAGCCCCAGCATTTT. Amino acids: CAISEQAVSNQPQHF.

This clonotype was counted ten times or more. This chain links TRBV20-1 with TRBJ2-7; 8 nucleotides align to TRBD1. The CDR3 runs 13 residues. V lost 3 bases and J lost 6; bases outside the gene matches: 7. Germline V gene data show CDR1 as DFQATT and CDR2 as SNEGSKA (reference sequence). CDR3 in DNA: TGCAGTGCTAGCAGACAGGGGTGGCGCGAGCAGTACTTC. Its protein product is CSASRQGWREQYF.

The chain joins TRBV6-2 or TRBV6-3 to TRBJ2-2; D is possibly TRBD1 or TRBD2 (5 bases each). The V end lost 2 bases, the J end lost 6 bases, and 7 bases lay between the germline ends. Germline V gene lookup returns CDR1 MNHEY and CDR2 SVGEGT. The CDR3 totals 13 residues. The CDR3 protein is CASSYVGPGELFF. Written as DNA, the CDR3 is TGTGCCAGCAGTTACGTGGGACCCGGGGAGCTGTTTTTT.